The T cell receptor beta chain described here comes from a study of early T cells in non-severe SARS-CoV-2 infection. Turning to the study itself: Unsorted whole blood bulk RNA was sequenced, with unpaired chains. Study findings and constraints: VDJdb matching skewed toward anti-spike CD8 responses, missing private and CD4 specificities.

Germline-derived CDR1 and CDR2 are MDHEN and SYDVKM. Trimming shortened V by 6 bases and J by 8 bases, and 21 bases separated the two germline ends. The CDR3 is 15 amino acids. This clonotype has more than one count but fewer than ten. Its antigen is still unknown. Researchers attached unique molecular identifiers to individual cDNA molecules. Each CDR3 protein gets one entry after TCRdb re-called the 5' RACE reads with MiXCR. The table lists under 85,000 distinct CDR3 sequences, around 15% of them singletons, with about a tenth in the top ten. This sequence originates from an adult who was a healthcare worker with PCR-confirmed SARS-CoV-2 infection or an uninfected control (not recorded which). The V gene is TRBV28, the J gene TRBJ2-3; perhaps D is TRBD1 or TRBD2 (5 bases each). Sequences were obtained from whole blood. CDR3 loop: CASSLGDPKAGTQYF. In DNA form, the CDR3 reads TGTGCCAGCAGCTTAGGGGACCCCAAAGCCGGTACGCAGTATTTT. Filled out from reference TRBV28 and TRBJ2-3, the complete variable domain reads DVKVTQSSRYLVKRTGEKVFLECVQDMDHENMFWYRQDPGLGLRLIYFSYDVKMKEKGDIPEGYSVSREKKERFSLILESASTNQTSMYLCASSLGDPKAGTQYFGPGTRLTVL.